The source of this T cell receptor beta chain is a study of CD8 T cells in ankylosing spondylitis. Study-wide results and caveats: What appeared characteristic of ankylosing spondylitis blood was a TCR beta motif of under 10 highly homologous variants. Matched ankylosing spondylitis synovial fluid reportedly contained a significantly enriched population of disease-linked clones.

Quantitative 5'-RACE was performed with molecular barcodes, and it yielded the TCR beta libraries. TCRdb processed the 5' RACE reads anew with MiXCR; each CDR3 protein has one entry. The table lists about 140,000 distinct CDR3 sequences, roughly 7.7% of them singletons, with under 7.5% in the top ten. The CDR3 runs 14 residues. Trimming cost V 5 bases and J 8 bases, with 16 bases left between them. CDR1 and CDR2 from the germline V gene are KGHSH and LQKENI. This clonotype was counted many times. Antigen specificity is unknown. The origin of this receptor is a male donor with ankylosing spondylitis. The specimen was synovial fluid, either unsorted or a sorted T cell fraction (not recorded which). The rearrangement joins TRBV18 to TRBJ2-1; D is unclear. CDR3 sequence reads: CASSLSFLSHEQFF. In nucleotides, the CDR3 is TGTGCCAGCTCATTATCCTTTTTGAGTCATGAGCAGTTCTTC.